Given below is one T cell receptor (beta chain) in context. Its antigen is unidentified. Deletions cut 5 bases from V and 2 bases from J, with 15 bases between. This CDR3 has 16 amino acids. Germline assignment: CDR1 SGHVS and CDR2 FNYEAQ. In the study's own analysis: Filtering was not the same, since immunoSEQ gave junction-only sequences without quality scores. The method was immunoSEQ multiplex PCR; TCRdb's version includes in-frame clones alone and lacks a portion of them. The V and J calls and clone size come from that table; D and trimming were worked out from the DNA. The sample carries roughly 170,000 clones, approximately 60% recorded once. The sample originates from a study of shared clonotypes between healthy human individuals. Study observations and caveats: Although depth was large, rarefaction showed that sequencing of the sorted subsets was incomplete. Depth of sequencing was expected to influence donor clonotype sharing.

The CD4+ fraction was divided into a CD45RA+ naive subset and a CD45RA-negative memory subset. Sequencing used memory CD4+ T cells sorted from blood. Specified subset: CD45RA-negative fraction. This receptor was taken from a man aged 25-45 years in good health. The chain is built from TRBV7-6 and TRBJ2-2; unclear D gene. CDR3: CASSPMGLTNTGELFF. The CDR3 nucleotides read TGTGCCAGCAGCCCAATGGGGTTAACTAACACCGGGGAGCTGTTTTTT.